Reported below is one T cell receptor beta chain. The target antigen is unknown. Germline-derived CDR1 and CDR2 are SNHLY and FYNNEI. This CDR3 contains 15 residues. V trimming: 6 bases; J trimming: 5 bases; junction bases outside the gene matches: 12. This cohort consisted of healthy bone marrow donors. PCR was performed using 60 Vbeta and 13 Jbeta primers. Profiled with immunoSEQ multiplex PCR; TCRdb holds only in-frame clones, not every one. The sample holds under 200,000 clones; about 63% are singletons and the top ten take less than 3.5%. This sample is drawn from a study of cytomegalovirus exposure and HLA in healthy donors. General study findings and limits: Earlier analysis yielded a pattern in which most TCR beta V segments were productive about 90% or about 30% of the time. The likely origin of a cluster of highly shared sequence variants was a sequencing artifact. There were some public TCRs occurring in many donors, but most TCR sequences were rare.

The clonotype originates from a woman in her 40s in good health and CMV-seropositive. The rearrangement joins TRBV2 to TRBJ2-5, with 7 bases lining up with TRBD1. The specimen was PBMCs. The CDR3 nucleotides read TGTGCCAGCAGCCGGGACAGTTTTGCGGGTGAGACCCAGTACTTC. It encodes CASSRDSFAGETQYF.